These 9 T cell receptor beta chains were sequenced from one sample in a study of cytomegalovirus exposure and HLA in healthy donors. The table came from immunoSEQ multiplex PCR; TCRdb's copy has only in-frame clones and leaves some out. The sample holds some 59,000 clones, approximately 89% seen once. Sequencing was done on a sample of PBMCs. These TCRs come from a woman under 30 in good health and CMV-seronegative.

This clone was counted a single time. The gene calls are TRBV28 and TRBJ2-5; 10 nucleotides align to TRBD2. V dropped 2 bases and J dropped 1; count of bases not matched to a gene: 16. Germline V gene data show CDR1 as MDHEN and CDR2 as SYDVKM. There are 20 residues in the CDR3. The CDR3 nucleotides read TGTGCCAGCAGTTTAATGTGGGACGCTCCGGGACTAGCGCGCCAAGAGACCCAGTACTTC. It yields the protein CASSLMWDAPGLARQETQYF.

This clone has more than one count but fewer than ten. The V gene is TRBV7-9, the J gene TRBJ2-1; 8 bases are shared with TRBD2. V shed 4 bases, J shed 4 bases, and the junction held 6 bases outside the gene matches. The CDR3 contains 15 residues. Looked up from germline, CDR1 is SEHNR and CDR2 is FQNEAQ (reference sequence). The CDR3 DNA is TGTGCCAGCAGCTCAAGGACGGGGGGGTACAATGAGCAGTTCTTC. Amino acids: CASSSRTGGYNEQFF.

The rearrangement joins TRBV5-8 to TRBJ2-2; perhaps TRBD1 as D (5 bases). The CDR3 is 15 residues long. The germline CDR1 and CDR2 sequences are SGHTS and YDEGEE. Trimming left V 4 bases short and J 5 bases short, with 15 bases between. CDR3 nucleotides: TGTGCCAGCAGCCCCCGCAGGGCGTGGACCGGGGAGCTGTTTTTT. Translated: CASSPRRAWTGELFF. Complete variable domain (other parts from reference TRBV5-8 and TRBJ2-2): EAGVTQSPTHLIKTRGQQATLRCSPISGHTSVYWYQQALGLGLQFLLWYDEGEERNRGNFPPRFSGRQFPNYSSELNVNALELEDSALYLCASSPRRAWTGELFFGEGSRLTVL.

The chain couples TRBV7-2 to TRBJ1-1; TRBD1 is a possible D gene (6 bases). This CDR3 spans 15 amino acids. Germline-derived CDR1 and CDR2 are SGHTA and FQGNSA. V lost 2 bases and J 3 bases, leaving 13 bases between the germline ends. CDR3 nucleotide sequence: TGTGCCAGCAGCTTAATCCCGCCAGGGGACACTGAAGCTTTCTTT. This sequence encodes CASSLIPPGDTEAFF.

V gene TRBV29-1 combines with J gene TRBJ1-2; a possible D gene is TRBD1 (6 bases). The CDR3 is 13 residues long. V lost 6 bases and J 0 bases, leaving 11 bases between the germline ends. The germline gives CDR1 SQVTM, CDR2 ANQGSEA. CDR3 sequence (DNA): TGCAGCGTAAGGACAGTGACTAACTATGGCTACACCTTC. Protein product: CSVRTVTNYGYTF.

This clone has a single count. The chain carries TRBV6-5 and TRBJ2-3; TRBD2 matches at 10 bases. The germline CDR1 and CDR2 sequences are MNHEY and SVGAGI. This CDR3 has 16 amino acids. Trimming took 0 bases from V and 1 from J; bases not matched to a gene: 1. CDR3 sequence (DNA): TGTGCCAGCAGTTACTCCGGACTAGCGGGCACAGATACGCAGTATTTT. Amino acids: CASSYSGLAGTDTQYF.

This rearrangement joins TRBV28 to TRBJ1-2; no firm D call. The germline V gene has CDR1 MDHEN and CDR2 SYDVKM. Trimming cost V 6 bases and J 4 bases, with 12 bases left between them. This CDR3 region has 13 residues. The CDR3 protein is CASSLTGFYGYTF. The DNA for the CDR3 is TGTGCCAGCAGCTTGACGGGTTTCTATGGCTACACCTTC.

The chain combines TRBV7-9 with TRBJ1-2, with no clear D. The CDR3 is 13 amino acids. V lost 3 bases to trimming and J lost 8 bases, with 13 bases between them. Germline CDR1 and CDR2: SEHNR and FQNEAQ (reference sequence). Here the CDR3 reads CASSFREGGGYTF. The CDR3 nucleotides read TGTGCCAGCAGCTTTCGGGAAGGAGGCGGCTACACCTTC.

The chain recombines TRBV28 with TRBJ1-2; a weak D match, TRBD1 (6 bases). CDR1 is MDHEN, CDR2 SYDVKM, per germline. The CDR3 extends over 14 amino acids. V was trimmed by 6 bases and J by 4 bases, leaving 15 bases between them. The CDR3 protein is CASSYSGEGYGYTF. The CDR3 region has the DNA TGTGCCAGCAGCTATTCAGGGGAGGGCTATGGCTACACCTTC.